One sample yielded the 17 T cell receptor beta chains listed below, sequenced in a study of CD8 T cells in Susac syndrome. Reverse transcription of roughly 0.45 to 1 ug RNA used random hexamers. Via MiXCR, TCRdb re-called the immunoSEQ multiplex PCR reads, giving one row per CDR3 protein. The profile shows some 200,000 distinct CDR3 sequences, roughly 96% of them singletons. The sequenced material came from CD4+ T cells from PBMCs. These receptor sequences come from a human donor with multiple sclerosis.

The CDR3 region has the DNA TGTGCCAGCAGTTACCTAAGCGGGAAGGAGCAGTTCTTC. Amino acid sequence: CASSYLSGKEQFF. V usage is TRBV27 and J usage is TRBJ2-1; the match to TRBD2 covers 7 bases. With V trimmed by 4 bases and J by 10 bases, 7 bases remained unmatched. The germline CDR1 and CDR2 sequences are MNHEY and SMNVEV (reference sequence). The CDR3 is 13 amino acids.

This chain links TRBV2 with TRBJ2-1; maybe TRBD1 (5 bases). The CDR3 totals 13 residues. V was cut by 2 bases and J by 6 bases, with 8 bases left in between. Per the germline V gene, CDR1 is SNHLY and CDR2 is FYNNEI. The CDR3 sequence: CASSEQGFNEQFF. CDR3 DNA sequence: TGTGCCAGCAGTGAACAGGGATTCAATGAGCAGTTCTTC.

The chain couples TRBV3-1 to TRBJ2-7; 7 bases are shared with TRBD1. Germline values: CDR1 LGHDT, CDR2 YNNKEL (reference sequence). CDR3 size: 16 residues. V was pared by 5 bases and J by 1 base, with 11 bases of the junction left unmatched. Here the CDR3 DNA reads TGTGCCAGCAGCAAGCATGCCGGGACAGTATCCTACGAGCAGTACTTC. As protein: CASSKHAGTVSYEQYF.

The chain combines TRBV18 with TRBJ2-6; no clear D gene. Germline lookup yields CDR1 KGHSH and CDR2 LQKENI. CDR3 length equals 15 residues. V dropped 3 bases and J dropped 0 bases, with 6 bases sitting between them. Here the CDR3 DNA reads TGTGCCAGCTCACCCGACAACTCTGGGGCCAACGTCCTGACTTTC. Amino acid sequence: CASSPDNSGANVLTF.

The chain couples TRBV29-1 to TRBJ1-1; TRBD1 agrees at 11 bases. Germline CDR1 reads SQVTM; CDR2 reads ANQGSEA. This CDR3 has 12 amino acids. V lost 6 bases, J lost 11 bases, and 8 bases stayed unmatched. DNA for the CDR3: TGCAGCGTCTCCTTTGGGACAGGGGGTGCTTTCTTT. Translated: CSVSFGTGGAFF.

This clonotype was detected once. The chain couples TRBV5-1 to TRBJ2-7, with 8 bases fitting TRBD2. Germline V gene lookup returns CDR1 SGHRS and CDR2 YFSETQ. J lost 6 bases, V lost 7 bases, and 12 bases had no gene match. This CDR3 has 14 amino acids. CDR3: CASAPGGAPSEQYF. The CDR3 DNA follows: TGCGCCAGCGCCCCGGGGGGGGCGCCGTCCGAGCAGTACTTC.

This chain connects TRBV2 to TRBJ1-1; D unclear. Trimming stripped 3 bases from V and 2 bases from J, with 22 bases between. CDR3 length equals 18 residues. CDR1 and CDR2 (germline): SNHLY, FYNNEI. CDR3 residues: CASSDSLMAGTINTEAFF. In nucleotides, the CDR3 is TGTGCCAGCAGTGATTCTCTAATGGCAGGAACAATCAACACTGAAGCTTTCTTT.

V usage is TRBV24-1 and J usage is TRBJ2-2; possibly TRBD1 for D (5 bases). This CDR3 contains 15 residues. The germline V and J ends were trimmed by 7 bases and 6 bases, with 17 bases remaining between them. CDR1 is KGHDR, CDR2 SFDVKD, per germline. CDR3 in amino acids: CATSATDASAGELFF. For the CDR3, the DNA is TGTGCCACCAGCGCGACAGACGCGTCGGCCGGGGAGCTGTTTTTT.

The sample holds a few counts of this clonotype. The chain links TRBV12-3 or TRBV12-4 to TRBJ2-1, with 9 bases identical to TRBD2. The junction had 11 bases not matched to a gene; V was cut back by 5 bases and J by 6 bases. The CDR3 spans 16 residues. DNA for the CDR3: TGTGCCAGCAGTCAGGGGCTAGCGGGATCTCCCAATGAGCAGTTCTTC. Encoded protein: CASSQGLAGSPNEQFF.

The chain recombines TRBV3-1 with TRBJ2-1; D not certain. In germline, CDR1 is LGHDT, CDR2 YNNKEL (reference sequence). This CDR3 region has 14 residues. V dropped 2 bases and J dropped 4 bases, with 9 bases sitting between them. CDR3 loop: CASSQTPGYNEQFF. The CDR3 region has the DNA TGTGCCAGCAGCCAAACCCCCGGTTACAATGAGCAGTTCTTC.

The CDR3 DNA reads TGTGCCAGCAGCCCAGAGGTTGCGGGGACTGAAGCTTTCTTT. Protein product: CASSPEVAGTEAFF. The V call is TRBV5-4, the J call TRBJ1-1; no definite D call. CDR1 and CDR2 (germline): SGHNT, YYREEE (reference sequence). Trimming took 4 bases from V and 5 from J, leaving 15 bases between them. The length of the CDR3 is 14 residues.

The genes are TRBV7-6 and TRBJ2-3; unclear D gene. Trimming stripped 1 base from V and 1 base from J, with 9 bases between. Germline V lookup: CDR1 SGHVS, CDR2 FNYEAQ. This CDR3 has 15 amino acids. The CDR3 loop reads CASSLVGHRTDTQYF. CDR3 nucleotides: TGTGCCAGCAGCTTAGTGGGCCACCGCACAGATACGCAGTATTTT.

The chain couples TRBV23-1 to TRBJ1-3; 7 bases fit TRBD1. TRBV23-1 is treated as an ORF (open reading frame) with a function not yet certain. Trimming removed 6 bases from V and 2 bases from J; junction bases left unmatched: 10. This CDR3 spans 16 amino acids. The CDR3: CASRRRSDRAGNTIYF. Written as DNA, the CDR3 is TGCGCCAGCAGAAGAAGGTCTGACAGGGCTGGAAACACCATATATTTT.

The CDR3 here is CASSFEGLSYGYTF. The CDR3 DNA is TGTGCCAGCAGCTTTGAAGGCCTGTCCTATGGCTACACCTTC. The chain joins TRBV7-2 to TRBJ1-2; D not certain. There are 14 residues in the CDR3. Trimming removed 3 bases from V and 4 bases from J, with 12 bases in between. Germline values: CDR1 SGHTA, CDR2 FQGNSA.

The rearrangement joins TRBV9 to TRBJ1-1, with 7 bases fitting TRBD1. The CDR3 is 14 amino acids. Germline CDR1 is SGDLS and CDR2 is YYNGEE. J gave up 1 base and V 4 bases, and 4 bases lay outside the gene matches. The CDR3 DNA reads TGTGCCAGCAGCTTCACAGGGGAGAACACTGAAGCTTTCTTT. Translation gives CASSFTGENTEAFF.

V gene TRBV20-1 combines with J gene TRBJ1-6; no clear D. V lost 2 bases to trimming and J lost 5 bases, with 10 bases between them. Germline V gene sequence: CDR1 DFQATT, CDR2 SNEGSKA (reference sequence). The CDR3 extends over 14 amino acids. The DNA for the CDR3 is TGCAGTGCTAGACTCGGCCAGGATAATTCACCCCTCCACTTT. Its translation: CSARLGQDNSPLHF.

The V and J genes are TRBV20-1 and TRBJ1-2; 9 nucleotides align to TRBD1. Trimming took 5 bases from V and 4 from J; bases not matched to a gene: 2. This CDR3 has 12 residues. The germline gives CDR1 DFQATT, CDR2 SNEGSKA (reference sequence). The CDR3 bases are TGCAGTGCTGGACAGGGGACCTATGGCTACACCTTC. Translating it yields CSAGQGTYGYTF.